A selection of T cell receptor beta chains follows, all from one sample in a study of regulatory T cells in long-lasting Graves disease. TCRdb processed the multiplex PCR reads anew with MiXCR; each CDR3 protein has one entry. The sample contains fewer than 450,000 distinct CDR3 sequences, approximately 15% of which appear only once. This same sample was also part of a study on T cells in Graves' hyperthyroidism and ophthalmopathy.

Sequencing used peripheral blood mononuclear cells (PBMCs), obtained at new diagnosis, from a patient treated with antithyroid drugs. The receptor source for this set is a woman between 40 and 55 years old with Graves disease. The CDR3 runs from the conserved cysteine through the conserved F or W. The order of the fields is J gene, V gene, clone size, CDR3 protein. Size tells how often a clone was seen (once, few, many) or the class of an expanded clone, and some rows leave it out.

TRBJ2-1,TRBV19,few,CASGTDLYNEQFF
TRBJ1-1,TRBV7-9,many,CASISYVNTEAFF
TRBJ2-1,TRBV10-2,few,CASASTSSYNEQFF
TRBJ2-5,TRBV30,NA,CAWADRRQETQYF
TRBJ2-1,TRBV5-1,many,CASSSRDRSSSYNEQFF
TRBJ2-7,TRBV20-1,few,CSASGLAGPTLSYEQYF
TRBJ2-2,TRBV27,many,CASSLSGLTGELFF
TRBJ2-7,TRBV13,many,CASSLRASGSYEQYF
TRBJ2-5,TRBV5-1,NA,CASSLSLAGGETQYF
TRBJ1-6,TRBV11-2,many,CASSLGLSPTRDYSPLHF
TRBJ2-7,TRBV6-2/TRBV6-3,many,CASSYSIARSPNEQYF
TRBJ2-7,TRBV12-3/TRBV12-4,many,CASSMSSYEQYF
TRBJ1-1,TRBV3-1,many,CASSQANGGNLEAFF
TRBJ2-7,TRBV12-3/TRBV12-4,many,CASGSGTDHYEQYF
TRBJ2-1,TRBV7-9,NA,CASSPGQGDSYNEQFF
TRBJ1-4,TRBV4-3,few,CASSQGPSGEKLFF
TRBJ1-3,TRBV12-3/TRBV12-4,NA,CASSLGLTSGNTIYF
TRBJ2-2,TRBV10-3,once,CATLTKSGTGATGELFF
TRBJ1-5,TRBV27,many,CASSLAGTGDNQPQHF